This passage covers 12 T cell receptor beta chains from one sample sequenced in a study of blood T cell repertoires in COVID-19. TCRdb's table, derived via immunoSEQ multiplex PCR, lists solely in-frame clones and lacks some. The table shows tens of thousands of clones, with approximately 88% occurring only once. Sequenced input: peripheral blood. These receptors all come from a human donor in a cohort sampled during active COVID-19.

This rearrangement joins TRBV6-5 to TRBJ2-7, with D hard to call. CDR1 MNHEY and CDR2 SVGAGI come from the germline V gene. V was cut by 2 bases and J by 0 bases, with 11 bases left in between. CDR3 size: 15 residues. CDR3 in amino acids: CASSYLSGNSYEQYF. CDR3 DNA: TGTGCCAGCAGTTACCTTTCAGGTAACTCCTACGAGCAGTACTTC.

DNA for the CDR3: TGTGCCAGCAGCTTTAACAGGGGACCTGAAGCTTTCTTT. Amino acids: CASSFNRGPEAFF. This chain links TRBV11-1 with TRBJ1-1; TRBD1 matches at 7 bases. V was pared by 3 bases and J by 6 bases, with 4 bases of the junction left unmatched. Germline V gene lookup returns CDR1 SGHAT and CDR2 FQDESV (reference sequence). This CDR3 is built from 13 residues.

The genes are TRBV5-5 and TRBJ2-2; 8 positions agree with TRBD2. The germline CDR1 and CDR2 sequences are SGHKS and YYEKEE (reference sequence). J was trimmed by 1 base and V by 7 bases; bases with no gene match: 9. The CDR3 consists of 16 residues. This CDR3 reads CASGGGGTLNTGELFF. CDR3 sequence (DNA): TGTGCCAGCGGCGGCGGGGGGACCTTGAACACCGGGGAGCTGTTTTTT.

This chain connects TRBV6-5 to TRBJ2-7, with TRBD1 identical over 9 bases. CDR1 and CDR2 (germline): MNHEY, SVGAGI. There are 16 residues in the CDR3. With V trimmed by 2 bases and J by 3 bases, 8 bases remained unmatched. CDR3 in amino acids: CASSYGGTGKSYEQYF. The DNA for the CDR3 is TGTGCCAGCAGTTACGGGGGGACAGGGAAAAGCTACGAGCAGTACTTC.

The rearrangement joins TRBV4-2 to TRBJ1-3; no clear D. Germline lookup yields CDR1 LGHNA and CDR2 YNFKEQ. V lost 4 bases and J lost 0, with 16 bases in between. The CDR3 is 17 amino acids. In DNA form, the CDR3 reads TGTGCCAGCAGCCTCTTACCCATGCCGAGCTCTGGAAACACCATATATTTT. It is translated as CASSLLPMPSSGNTIYF.

This sequence joins TRBV7-2 and TRBJ2-1, with D perhaps matching TRBD2 (5 bases). The CDR3 runs to 15 residues. The V gene lost 1 base and the J gene lost 6 bases, with 13 bases spanning the gap. Per germline, CDR1 SGHTA and CDR2 FQGNSA. The chain's CDR3 is CASSLGRTGSNEQFF. The DNA for the CDR3 is TGTGCCAGCAGCTTAGGGAGGACCGGATCCAATGAGCAGTTCTTC.

The gene calls are TRBV5-1 and TRBJ2-5; TRBD2 is a possible D gene (7 bases). The CDR3 has 16 amino acids. Germline V gene lookup returns CDR1 SGHRS and CDR2 YFSETQ. V dropped 0 bases and J dropped 1 base, with 13 bases sitting between them. The CDR3 protein is CASSLGGRGTQETQYF. Here the CDR3 DNA reads TGCGCCAGCAGCTTGGGGGGGCGGGGGACCCAAGAGACCCAGTACTTC.

The rearrangement links TRBV9 to TRBJ1-2; no clear D. Trimming removed 3 bases at V and 8 bases at J, with 11 bases between. The germline V gene has CDR1 SGDLS and CDR2 YYNGEE. There are 12 residues in the CDR3. The CDR3: CASSAPPGGYTF. CDR3 DNA: TGTGCCAGCAGCGCCCCGCCGGGAGGCTACACCTTC.

This clone has only one observation. V gene TRBV7-2 combines with J gene TRBJ2-5; TRBD2 aligns across 7 bases. V shed 0 bases and J 4 bases; nucleotides not matched to a gene: 8. The CDR3 has 16 residues. CDR1 and CDR2 (germline): SGHTA, FQGNSA. CDR3 sequence: CASSLALAHPPETQYF. CDR3 DNA sequence: TGTGCCAGCAGCTTAGCACTAGCGCACCCACCAGAGACCCAGTACTTC.

The chain uses TRBV9 and TRBJ2-5; no firm D call. The CDR3 covers 12 residues. V lost 3 bases, J lost 5 bases, and 8 bases lay in between. Germline V gene sequence: CDR1 SGDLS, CDR2 YYNGEE. CDR3 DNA sequence: TGTGCCAGCAGCGATCAAAGCGAGACCCAGTACTTC. This translates into CASSDQSETQYF.

The chain has TRBV3-1 (or the pseudogene TRBV3-2) and TRBJ1-6; D remains ambiguous. V was trimmed by 4 bases and J by 17 bases, leaving 18 bases between them. The CDR3 spans 13 residues. Germline V CDR1 and CDR2: LGHDT, YNNKEL (reference sequence). The CDR3 DNA reads as TGTGCCAGCAGCCTGGATCCCGGGTTCACAATCCACTTT. This translates into CASSLDPGFTIHF.

V usage is TRBV18 and J usage is TRBJ2-7; 9 nucleotides align to TRBD2. Germline CDR1 KGHSH, CDR2 LQKENI. The V and J ends lost 2 bases and 7 bases, in that order; junction bases with no gene match: 9. This CDR3 contains 15 residues. The CDR3 loop is CASSPVIGLAREQYF. CDR3 coding DNA: TGTGCCAGCTCACCAGTTATAGGACTAGCGCGGGAGCAGTACTTC.